Given below is one T cell receptor (beta chain) in context. This clonotype was counted many times. What antigen it recognizes has not been identified. There are no base qualities to consult, and no much larger clone falls within one base. At the junction V is shortened by 4 bases and J by 3 bases, with 6 bases in between. Looking up the germline V gene (reference sequence) yields CDR1 DFQATT and CDR2 SNEGSKA. The CDR3 goes from the cysteine to the phenylalanine over 11 residues. The retained sequence is limited to the CDR3, 33 bases, with the frame set at the first base. The library was made by PCR. The run used an Illumina HiSeq 2500. TCR libraries were prepared with molecular barcoding, using unique molecular identifiers to normalize TCRbeta repertoire quantification. TCRdb reran the public reads through fastp at Q25 and MiXCR, keeping productive beta chains. Records with the same CDR3 protein are collapsed into one entry carrying the most frequent genes and DNA. The sample yields about 610,000 distinct CDR3 sequences; more than 9% were counted once. The ten largest clones represent less than 5% of the sample.

This specimen belongs to a study of T-cell reconstitution after alpha-beta-depleted transplantation in children (TCRdb year 2016). Broadly, across the study: Using TCR repertoire profiling, the study followed T-cell immune reconstitution in a quantitative way in children after TCRalphabeta/CD19-depleted allogeneic hematopoietic cell transplantation.

The chain uses TRBV20-1 and TRBJ2-5; the D segment cannot be called with confidence. The source is a human donor who donated a stem cell graft to a child with acute myeloid leukemia. Source: PBMCs from the stem cell graft donor, taken from the stem cell graft. The DNA is as follows: TGCAGTGCTATGATTAAAGAGACCCAGTACTTC. It translates to CSAMIKETQYF.